The rows below give T cell receptor beta chains drawn from one sample of a study of Ad26.COV2.S vaccination and SARS-CoV-2 variants. The protocol was immunoSEQ multiplex PCR, while the TCRdb copy is restricted to in-frame clones and leaves out a portion. The data show around 300,000 clones, approximately 86% seen once. The sample was peripheral blood, taken in a trial of Ad26.COV2.S vaccine versus placebo. The receptors were gathered from a person between 18 and 65 years old who received the Ad26.COV2.S COVID-19 vaccine or a placebo. CDR3s include the opening cysteine and the closing phenylalanine or tryptophan. Fields, in order: clone size, D gene, J gene, V gene, CDR3 protein, CDR3 DNA. A D gene is named only where the DNA matches it firmly. Size values are once, few and many counts, or a class for expanded clones, and some rows have none.

>NA|NA|TRBJ2-7|TRBV9
CASSAGTLGEQYF
TGTGCCAGCAGCGCGGGGACTCTAGGGGAGCAGTACTTC
>NA|TRBD1|TRBJ1-2|TRBV5-4
CASSLARGGSVDYGYTF
TGTGCCAGCAGCTTGGCTAGAGGGGGCTCGGTGGACTATGGCTACACCTTC
>once|TRBD1|TRBJ2-3|TRBV23-1
CASSQSPGQGGADTQYF
TGCGCCAGCAGTCAATCTCCCGGACAGGGGGGGGCAGATACGCAGTATTTT
>NA|NA|TRBJ2-7|TRBV19
CATSDRPSYEQYF
TGTGCCACCTCGGACAGACCCTCCTACGAGCAGTACTTC
>NA|NA|TRBJ1-1|TRBV4-3
CASSQEGGRGTEAFF
TGCGCCAGCAGCCAAGAGGGCGGGCGCGGGACTGAAGCTTTCTTT
>NA|NA|TRBJ1-6|TRBV6-1
CASSDQPGSSSYNSPLHF
TGTGCCAGCAGTGACCAGCCAGGGTCGAGCTCCTATAATTCACCCCTCCACTTT
>NA|NA|TRBJ1-5|TRBV19
CASTRGNQPQHF
TGTGCCAGTACGCGGGGAAATCAGCCCCAGCATTTT
>NA|NA|TRBJ2-1|TRBV11-2
CASSAALYNEQFF
TGTGCCAGCAGCGCGGCGCTGTACAATGAGCAGTTCTTC
>once|NA|TRBJ2-3|TRBV19
CASSMFTDTQYF
TGTGCCAGTAGCATGTTCACAGATACGCAGTATTTT
>NA|TRBD1|TRBJ2-7|TRBV9
CASSVEQGTYYEQYF
TGTGCCAGCAGCGTAGAACAGGGGACCTACTACGAGCAGTACTTC
>NA|NA|TRBJ2-2|TRBV11-1
CASSPMDTGELFF
TGTGCCAGCAGCCCCATGGACACCGGGGAGCTGTTTTTT
>NA|NA|TRBJ1-2|TRBV7-2
CASSLPGSANYGYTF
TGTGCCAGCAGCCTTCCGGGGTCAGCTAACTATGGCTACACCTTC
>NA|TRBD2|TRBJ2-5|TRBV4-2
CASSQDFSGAGETQYF
TGTGCCAGCAGCCAAGATTTCAGCGGGGCAGGTGAGACCCAGTACTTC
>NA|TRBD1|TRBJ1-4|TRBV7-9
CASSRQTGGSEKLFF
TGTGCCAGCAGCCGTCAGACAGGGGGGAGTGAAAAACTGTTTTTT
>NA|NA|TRBJ1-2|TRBV5-1
CASSAWTAYGYTF
TGCGCCAGCAGCGCCTGGACAGCCTATGGCTACACCTTC
>NA|NA|TRBJ1-1|TRBV28
CASNVPGPDMNTEAFF
TGTGCCAGCAACGTCCCGGGACCAGATATGAACACTGAAGCTTTCTTT
>NA|NA|TRBJ2-6|TRBV5-6
CASSTGPSGANVLTF
TGTGCCAGCAGCACGGGCCCCTCTGGGGCCAACGTCCTGACTTTC
>NA|TRBD1|TRBJ2-1|TRBV9
CASSSGQGSYNEQFF
TGTGCCAGCAGCTCCGGACAGGGCTCCTACAATGAGCAGTTCTTC
>NA|TRBD1|TRBJ2-7|TRBV5-4
CASSLEGTAYEQYF
TGTGCCAGCAGCTTGGAGGGGACAGCCTACGAGCAGTACTTC
>NA|TRBD2|TRBJ2-1|TRBV24-1
CATSGSRTSGNNEQFF
TGTGCCACCAGTGGTTCGCGGACTAGCGGGAACAATGAGCAGTTCTTC
>NA|TRBD1|TRBJ1-6|TRBV19
CATTGTGHYNSPLHF
TGTGCCACCACCGGGACAGGGCATTATAATTCACCCCTCCACTTT
>NA|NA|TRBJ1-3|TRBV6-1
CASSESAGYSGNTIYF
TGTGCCAGCAGTGAATCTGCCGGATACTCTGGAAACACCATATATTTT
>once|NA|TRBJ2-5|TRBV12-3/TRBV12-4
CASSRRGETQYF
TGTGCCAGCAGCCGCCGGGGGGAGACCCAGTACTTC
>NA|NA|TRBJ2-6|TRBV24-1
CATPVNSGANVLTF
TGTGCCACCCCCGTGAACTCTGGGGCCAACGTCCTGACTTTC
>few|NA|TRBJ1-6|TRBV19
CASSATRDPSYNSPLHF
TGTGCCAGTAGTGCAACCAGGGATCCCTCCTATAATTCACCCCTCCACTTT
>NA|NA|TRBJ1-1|TRBV11-2
CASSLRVLNTEAFF
TGTGCCAGCAGCTTAAGGGTCCTGAACACTGAAGCTTTCTTT
>once|NA|TRBJ1-5|TRBV5-4
CASSLVSISQPQHF
TGTGCCAGCAGCTTGGTCAGTATATCACAGCCCCAGCATTTT
>once|NA|TRBJ2-7|TRBV5-8
CASSLILGLYEQYF
TGTGCCAGCAGCTTGATACTGGGCCTGTACGAGCAGTACTTC
>NA|TRBD1|TRBJ1-1|TRBV19
CASSGQGSGTEAFF
TGTGCCAGTAGCGGACAGGGTTCGGGCACTGAAGCTTTCTTT
>NA|NA|TRBJ1-5|TRBV4-1
CASSQASRGRYGNQPQHF
TGCGCCAGCAGCCAGGCTTCCAGGGGCAGGTACGGCAATCAGCCCCAGCATTTT
>NA|TRBD1|TRBJ2-7|TRBV13
CASSLGQGYEQYF
TGTGCCAGCAGCTTGGGACAGGGATACGAGCAGTACTTC
>few|NA|TRBJ1-1|TRBV3-1/TRBV3-2
CASSQEVDTEAFF
TGTGCCAGCAGCCAAGAGGTGGACACTGAAGCTTTCTTT
>NA|NA|TRBJ2-5|TRBV5-4
CASSLAGEGWKTQYF
TGTGCCAGCAGCTTGGCAGGGGAGGGATGGAAGACCCAGTACTTC
>NA|NA|TRBJ1-5|TRBV28
CASSLLGVNQPQHF
TGTGCCAGCAGTTTGCTAGGGGTCAATCAGCCCCAGCATTTT
>NA|TRBD1|TRBJ1-6|TRBV28
CASSLRGQGAWNSPLHF
TGTGCCAGCAGCCTAAGGGGGCAGGGGGCCTGGAATTCACCCCTCCACTTT
>NA|NA|TRBJ1-5|TRBV7-2
CASSHGDSSNQPQHF
TGTGCCAGCAGCCACGGGGATAGTAGCAATCAGCCCCAGCATTTT
>NA|TRBD1|TRBJ2-5|TRBV6-2/TRBV6-3
CASSYLDRGETQYF
TGTGCCAGCAGTTACCTAGACAGGGGGGAGACCCAGTACTTC
>once|NA|TRBJ1-5|TRBV2
CASSYVDSNQPQHF
TGTGCCAGCAGTTACGTCGATAGCAATCAGCCCCAGCATTTT
>NA|TRBD1|TRBJ1-5|TRBV5-5
CASSLEGARDQPQHF
TGTGCCAGCAGCTTGGAGGGGGCCAGGGATCAGCCCCAGCATTTT
>NA|NA|TRBJ2-2|TRBV9
CASSVGSQGTGELFF
TGTGCCAGCAGCGTAGGTAGCCAGGGAACCGGGGAGCTGTTTTTT
>NA|NA|TRBJ1-1|TRBV10-1
CASSEGRETEAFF
TGCGCCAGCAGTGAGGGAAGGGAAACTGAAGCTTTCTTT
>NA|NA|TRBJ1-2|TRBV28
CAVPALGRGNYGYTF
TGTGCCGTCCCGGCCCTAGGTAGGGGTAACTATGGCTACACCTTC
>NA|TRBD1|TRBJ2-7|TRBV2
CASITTGGYEQYF
TGTGCCAGCATTACAACAGGGGGCTACGAGCAGTACTTC
>few|TRBD2|TRBJ2-1|TRBV10-3
CAISKGASGLTYNEQFF
TGTGCCATCAGCAAAGGGGCTAGCGGCCTAACCTACAATGAGCAGTTCTTC
>NA|NA|TRBJ1-1|TRBV5-6
CASSLVPVNTEAFF
TGTGCCAGCAGCTTGGTTCCAGTGAACACTGAAGCTTTCTTT
>NA|NA|TRBJ2-5|TRBV2
CASSGWGYQETQYF
TGTGCCAGCAGTGGATGGGGTTACCAAGAGACCCAGTACTTC
>NA|NA|TRBJ1-3|TRBV14
CASSHIAGNTIYF
TGTGCCAGCAGCCATATAGCGGGAAACACCATATATTTT
>NA|NA|TRBJ1-2|TRBV28
CASSFADYGYTF
TGTGCCAGCAGTTTTGCAGACTATGGCTACACCTTC
>NA|NA|TRBJ1-5|TRBV30
CAWSVNREQPQHF
TGTGCCTGGAGCGTAAACAGGGAACAGCCCCAGCATTTT
>NA|NA|TRBJ2-7|TRBV13
CASSWRGQGRHDEQYF
TGTGCCAGCAGCTGGAGGGGTCAGGGGAGGCATGACGAGCAGTACTTC
>NA|NA|TRBJ2-2|TRBV6-5
CASMHTGELFF
TGTGCCAGCATGCACACCGGGGAGCTGTTTTTT
>NA|NA|TRBJ2-1|TRBV7-2
CASSLAGADYNEQFF
TGTGCCAGCAGCTTAGCAGGTGCGGACTACAATGAGCAGTTCTTC
>NA|TRBD2|TRBJ2-1|TRBV4-3
CASSQVAGAAYNEQFF
TGCGCCAGCAGCCAAGTCGCGGGAGCGGCCTACAATGAGCAGTTCTTC